This record concerns one T cell receptor beta chain sequence. This entry is derived from a study of blood T cell repertoires in COVID-19. Some clones are missing from TCRdb's copy, which holds only in-frame ones; the method was immunoSEQ multiplex PCR. The sample includes over 250,000 clones, about four fifths of them seen just once. This receptor was taken from a human donor with COVID-19, enrolled during active disease. The donor label of this sample is uncertain. The specimen was peripheral blood.

CDR3 in DNA: TGTGCCAGCCGGTCCGGGAGGGTCACAGATACGCAGTATTTT. This encodes CASRSGRVTDTQYF. The chain has TRBV7-3 and TRBJ2-3, with 8 bases lining up with TRBD2. V was clipped by 8 bases and J by 2 bases; unmatched bases: 6. CDR1 is SGHTA, CDR2 FQGTGA, per germline. The CDR3 totals 14 residues.